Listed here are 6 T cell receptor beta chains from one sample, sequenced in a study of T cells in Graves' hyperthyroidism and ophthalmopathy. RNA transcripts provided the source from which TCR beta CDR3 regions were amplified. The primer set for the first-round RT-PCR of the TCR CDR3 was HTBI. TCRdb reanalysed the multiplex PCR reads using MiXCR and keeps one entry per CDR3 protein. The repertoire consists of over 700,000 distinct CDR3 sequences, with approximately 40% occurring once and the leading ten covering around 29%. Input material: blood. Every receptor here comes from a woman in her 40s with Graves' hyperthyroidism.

CDR3 sequence: CASSYSRPSGGGGISPLHF. In nucleotides, the CDR3 is TGTGCCAGCAGTTACTCGAGACCGTCGGGGGGGGGAGGGATTTCACCCCTCCACTTT. V usage is TRBV6-5 and J usage is TRBJ1-6, with D perhaps TRBD1 (5 bases). This CDR3 comprises 19 residues. CDR1 MNHEY and CDR2 SVGAGI come from the germline V gene. Trimming cost V 0 bases and J 9 bases, with 24 bases left between them.

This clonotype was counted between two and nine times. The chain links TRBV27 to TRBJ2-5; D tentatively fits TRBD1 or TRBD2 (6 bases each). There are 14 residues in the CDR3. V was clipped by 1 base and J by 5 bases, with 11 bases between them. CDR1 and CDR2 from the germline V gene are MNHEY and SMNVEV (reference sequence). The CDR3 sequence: CASSLWGAVETQYF. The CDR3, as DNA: TGTGCCAGCAGTTTATGGGGGGCGGTCGAGACCCAGTACTTC.

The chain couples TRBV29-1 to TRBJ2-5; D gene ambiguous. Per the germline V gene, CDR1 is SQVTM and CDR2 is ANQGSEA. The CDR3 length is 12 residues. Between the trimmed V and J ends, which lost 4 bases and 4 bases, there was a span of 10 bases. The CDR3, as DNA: TGCAGCGTTGGGGGATTCTCAGAGACCCAGTACTTC. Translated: CSVGGFSETQYF.

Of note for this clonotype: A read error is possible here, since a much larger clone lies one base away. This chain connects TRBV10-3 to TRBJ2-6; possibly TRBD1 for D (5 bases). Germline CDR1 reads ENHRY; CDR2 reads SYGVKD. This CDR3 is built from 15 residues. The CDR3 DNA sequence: TGTGCCAGCAGTGTGTCTCGCTCTGGGGCCAGCGTCCTGACTTTC. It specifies CASSVSRSGASVLTF.

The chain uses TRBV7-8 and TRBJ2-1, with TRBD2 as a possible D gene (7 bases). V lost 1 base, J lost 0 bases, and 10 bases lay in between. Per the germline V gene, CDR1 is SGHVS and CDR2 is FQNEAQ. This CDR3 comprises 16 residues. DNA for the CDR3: TGTGCCAGCAGCTTAGGTGGGGGGGCCTCCTACAATGAGCAGTTCTTC. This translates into CASSLGGGASYNEQFF.

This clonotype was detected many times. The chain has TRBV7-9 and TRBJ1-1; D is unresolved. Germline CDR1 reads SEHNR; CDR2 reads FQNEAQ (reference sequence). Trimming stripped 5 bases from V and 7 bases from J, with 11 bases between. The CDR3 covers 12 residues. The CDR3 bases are TGTGCCAGCAGCCCGGAAACGAGTGAAGCTTTCTTT. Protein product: CASSPETSEAFF. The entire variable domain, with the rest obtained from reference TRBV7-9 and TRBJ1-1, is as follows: DTGVSQNPRHKITKRGQNVTFRCDPISEHNRLYWYRQTLGQGPEFLTYFQNEAQLEKSRLLSDRFSAERPKGSFSTLEIQRTEQGDSAMYLCASSPETSEAFFGQGTRLTVV.